The 29 T cell receptor beta chains given below trace back to one sample, sequenced in a study of early T cells in non-severe SARS-CoV-2 infection. TCRdb redid the calling of the 5' RACE reads with MiXCR, one entry per CDR3 protein. The sample has about 61,000 distinct CDR3 sequences; 10% to 14% are singletons. Input material: whole blood. The receptors were gathered from an adult who was a healthcare worker with PCR-confirmed SARS-CoV-2 infection or an uninfected control (not recorded which).

This clonotype was observed a few times. V is TRBV20-1 and J is TRBJ1-1, with D hard to call. V shed 6 bases and J shed 1 base, with 9 bases lying between them. The CDR3 is 12 amino acids. The germline gives CDR1 DFQATT, CDR2 SNEGSKA (reference sequence). CDR3 nucleotides: TGCAGTGCCGCCCGGACGAACACTGAAGCTTTCTTT. Its translation is CSAARTNTEAFF.

This clonotype was seen repeatedly, ten times or more. V is TRBV11-2 and J is TRBJ2-5; D uncertain. The CDR3 consists of 15 residues. V gave up 0 bases and J gave up 5 bases, with 13 bases separating them. Germline V lookup: CDR1 SGHAT, CDR2 FQNNGV. The CDR3 sequence: CASSLDFHGTETQYF. Written as DNA, the CDR3 is TGTGCCAGCAGCTTAGATTTTCACGGAACGGAGACCCAGTACTTC.

The sample holds many counts of this clonotype. This sequence joins TRBV6-6 and TRBJ2-1, with 12 bases matching TRBD2. The J segment lost 6 bases and the V segment lost 2 bases, leaving 5 bases of the junction unmatched. The CDR3 is 16 amino acids. Germline values: CDR1 MNHNY, CDR2 SVGAGI (reference sequence). The CDR3 nucleotides read TGTGCCAGCAGTTACCCTAGCGGGGGGGCCCGCAATGAGCAGTTCTTC. This encodes CASSYPSGGARNEQFF.

Many counts were recorded for this clonotype. The rearrangement links TRBV7-2 to TRBJ2-3; no clear D. In germline, CDR1 is SGHTA, CDR2 FQGNSA. Deletions cut 5 bases from V and 3 bases from J, with 12 bases between. The CDR3 runs 14 residues. CDR3 sequence (DNA): TGTGCCAGCAGCCTCGGGCCGGCAACAGATACGCAGTATTTT. Its translation: CASSLGPATDTQYF.

This clonotype was detected ten times or more. J is TRBJ2-6 and V is TRBV6-1; weak D call: TRBD2 (6 bases). The length of the CDR3 is 17 residues. Per the germline V gene, CDR1 is MNHNS and CDR2 is SASEGT. V lost 2 bases and J lost 0, with 11 bases in between. The CDR3 here is CASSELGLSSGANVLTF. CDR3 bases: TGTGCCAGCAGTGAACTGGGACTGAGCTCTGGGGCCAACGTCCTGACTTTC.

This clonotype came up many times. V usage is TRBV2 and J usage is TRBJ2-3; TRBD1 might be the D (5 bases). This CDR3 has 14 residues. CDR1 SNHLY and CDR2 FYNNEI come from the germline V gene. Trimming shortened V by 3 bases and J by 6 bases, and 13 bases separated the two germline ends. CDR3 nucleotides: TGTGCCAGCAGTGACGGTTTGGGGCTTGATACGCAGTATTTT. This encodes CASSDGLGLDTQYF.

Ten or more counts support this clonotype. This chain joins TRBV2 and TRBJ2-1; no clear D gene. In germline, CDR1 is SNHLY, CDR2 FYNNEI. Trimming removed 9 bases from V and 6 bases from J, with 12 bases in between. The CDR3 has 12 amino acids. The CDR3 here is CARKTLSNEQFF. The DNA for the CDR3 is TGTGCCAGAAAAACCCTCTCCAATGAGCAGTTCTTC.

The sample holds many counts of this clonotype. This chain links TRBV6-5 with TRBJ1-1; D is perhaps TRBD1 (5 bases). The germline V gene encodes CDR1 MNHEY and CDR2 SVGAGI. The CDR3 totals 16 residues. The V end lost 5 bases, the J end lost 1 base, and 17 bases lay between the germline ends. For the CDR3, the DNA is TGTGCCAGCAGTCCTGGATTGGGGGGATGGAACACTGAAGCTTTCTTT. It specifies CASSPGLGGWNTEAFF.

This clonotype has at least ten counts. This chain links TRBV7-9 with TRBJ2-1; a possible D gene is TRBD1 (6 bases). The CDR3 runs 14 residues. V shed 6 bases and J shed 9 bases, with 18 bases lying between them. Germline V gene lookup returns CDR1 SEHNR and CDR2 FQNEAQ (reference sequence). CDR3 protein: CASRKTGTGPEQFF. Here the CDR3 DNA reads TGTGCCAGCAGGAAGACGGGAACAGGGCCTGAGCAGTTCTTC.

The chain couples TRBV29-1 to TRBJ2-7; D ambiguous. V lost 4 bases, J lost 3 bases, and 10 bases lay in between. CDR1 is SQVTM, CDR2 ANQGSEA, per germline. There are 12 residues in the CDR3. CDR3 residues: CSVAASIYEQYF. The CDR3 DNA reads TGCAGCGTTGCGGCTAGTATCTACGAGCAGTACTTC.

This clonotype was picked up a small number of times. V gene TRBV19 combines with J gene TRBJ2-7; a possible D gene is TRBD1 (5 bases). Looked up from germline, CDR1 is LNHDA and CDR2 is SQIVND (reference sequence). Trimming shortened V by 5 bases and J by 2 bases, and 7 bases separated the two germline ends. The CDR3 is 12 amino acids. The CDR3 loop reads CASSDRTYEQYF. The CDR3 bases are TGTGCCAGTAGTGACAGAACCTACGAGCAGTACTTC.

This rearrangement joins TRBV29-1 to TRBJ2-3, with 7 bases identical to TRBD2. Germline assignment: CDR1 SQVTM and CDR2 ANQGSEA. The CDR3 is 11 amino acids. Trimming took 6 bases from V and 8 from J; bases not matched to a gene: 5. CDR3 DNA sequence: TGCAGCGTAATAACTAGCGTTACGCAGTATTTT. This codes for CSVITSVTQYF.

This clonotype came up many times. V is TRBV2 and J is TRBJ1-2, with 8 bases lining up with TRBD1. V was clipped by 4 bases and J by 6 bases; unmatched bases: 4. The CDR3 has 13 amino acids. Germline CDR1 is SNHLY and CDR2 is FYNNEI. The CDR3 coding sequence is TGTGCCAGCAGTGCGGACAGGGAGCATGGCTACACCTTC. Amino acids: CASSADREHGYTF. The whole variable domain, filled in from reference TRBV2 and TRBJ1-2, reads EPEVTQTPSHQVTQMGQEVILRCVPISNHLYFYWYRQILGQKVEFLVSFYNNEISEKSEIFDDQFSVERPDGSNFTLKIRSTKLEDSAMYFCASSADREHGYTFGSGTRLTVV.

The rearrangement links TRBV7-9 to TRBJ1-1, with a possible D match to TRBD1 (6 bases). The V end was cut by 5 bases, the J end by 6 bases, with 10 bases between. The CDR3 runs to 12 residues. Germline assignment: CDR1 SEHNR and CDR2 FQNEAQ (reference sequence). DNA for the CDR3: TGTGCCAGCAGCCTAAGGACAGCTGAAGCTTTCTTT. This encodes CASSLRTAEAFF. Variable domain in full (rest from reference TRBV7-9 and TRBJ1-1): DTGVSQNPRHKITKRGQNVTFRCDPISEHNRLYWYRQTLGQGPEFLTYFQNEAQLEKSRLLSDRFSAERPKGSFSTLEIQRTEQGDSAMYLCASSLRTAEAFFGQGTRLTVV.

Ten or more counts support this clonotype. This chain joins TRBV20-1 and TRBJ1-1, with 9 bases matching TRBD1. This CDR3 contains 15 residues. Germline-derived CDR1 and CDR2 are DFQATT and SNEGSKA (reference sequence). J gave up 5 bases and V 3 bases, and 10 bases lay outside the gene matches. Here the CDR3 DNA reads TGCAGTGCTAGGGAACAGGGGGCGCGGTGGACTGAAGCTTTCTTT. Its protein product is CSAREQGARWTEAFF.

This clonotype was seen at least ten times. The rearrangement links TRBV2 to TRBJ2-1, with 11 bases lining up with TRBD2. CDR1 and CDR2 from the germline V gene are SNHLY and FYNNEI. The CDR3 sequence is 14 residues long. V lost 8 bases, J lost 9 bases, and 9 bases stayed unmatched. CDR3 DNA sequence: TGTGCCAGCCTTAGCGGGGGGGTATTGTTTGAGCAGTTCTTC. Translation: CASLSGGVLFEQFF. The whole variable domain, remainder taken from reference TRBV2 and TRBJ2-1, is EPEVTQTPSHQVTQMGQEVILRCVPISNHLYFYWYRQILGQKVEFLVSFYNNEISEKSEIFDDQFSVERPDGSNFTLKIRSTKLEDSAMYFCASLSGGVLFEQFFGPGTRLTVL.

This clonotype was counted at least ten times. One junction end does not reproduce the germline sequence, and a read error may be involved. The chain links TRBV7-7 to TRBJ2-1, with D unclear. Germline V gives CDR1 SSHAT, CDR2 FNYEAQ (reference sequence). The length of the CDR3 is 13 residues. The DNA of the CDR3 is TGTGCTAGCAGTTTGAGCTCCTACAATGAGCAGTTCTTC. This translates into CASSLSSYNEQFF.

This rearrangement joins TRBV6-2 or TRBV6-3 to TRBJ1-2, with D hard to call. Germline lookup yields CDR1 MNHEY and CDR2 SVGEGT. This CDR3 has 13 residues. The V and J ends lost 7 bases and 6 bases respectively, with 15 bases between them. CDR3 loop: CASNSGSRHGYTF. CDR3 nucleotides: TGTGCCAGCAACTCCGGCTCGCGTCATGGCTACACCTTC.

This clonotype was counted ten times or more. J is TRBJ2-2 and V is TRBV7-3, with 7 positions matching TRBD2. Germline values: CDR1 SGHTA, CDR2 FQGTGA. The CDR3 is 16 residues long. Trimming at V came to 4 bases and at J to 0 bases, leaving 5 bases not matched to a gene. DNA of the CDR3: TGTGCCAGCAGCTCCGGGACTACTCCGAACACCGGGGAGCTGTTTTTT. This translates into CASSSGTTPNTGELFF.

This clonotype was picked up many times. The V call is TRBV11-2, the J call TRBJ2-5; unclear D gene. This CDR3 is 11 amino acids long. V was shortened by 5 bases and J by 4 bases, with 5 bases between the two germline ends. Per germline, CDR1 SGHAT and CDR2 FQNNGV. CDR3 sequence (DNA): TGTGCCAGCAGCAGAAGAGAGACCCAGTACTTC. Encoded protein: CASSRRETQYF.

The CDR3, as DNA: TGCAGCGTTTCAGCGGCACGGGATGAGCAGTTCTTC. This encodes CSVSAARDEQFF. The chain joins TRBV29-1 to TRBJ2-1, with D possibly being TRBD2 (5 bases). Trimming left V 5 bases short and J 8 bases short, with 13 bases between. This CDR3 has 12 residues. Germline assignment: CDR1 SQVTM and CDR2 ANQGSEA.

This clonotype has only a few counts. The J gene is TRBJ2-7, the V gene TRBV6-6; either TRBD1 or TRBD2 may supply D (5 bases each). Germline CDR1 and CDR2: MNHNY and SVGAGI (reference sequence). CDR3 length equals 16 residues. Trimming took 5 bases from V and 2 from J, leaving 19 bases between them. The CDR3 DNA follows: TGTGCCAGCAGTCAGACCGCCGGGGCCCGCACCTACGAGCAGTACTTC. This encodes CASSQTAGARTYEQYF.

This rearrangement joins TRBV6-5 to TRBJ1-1; the D gene is possibly TRBD1 (6 bases). The CDR3 extends over 15 amino acids. CDR1 and CDR2 from the germline V gene are MNHEY and SVGAGI. Trimming removed 1 base at V and 5 bases at J, with 14 bases between. CDR3 residues: CASSYFTEGGTEAFF. CDR3 DNA: TGTGCCAGCAGTTACTTCACTGAGGGGGGGACTGAAGCTTTCTTT.

This clonotype was detected a few times. J is TRBJ2-4 and V is TRBV7-9; 12 nucleotides line up with TRBD2. V shed 11 bases, J shed 9 bases, and the junction held 11 bases outside the gene matches. The CDR3 totals 14 residues. Germline V CDR1 and CDR2: SEHNR, FQNEAQ (reference sequence). The CDR3 sequence: CASVSLAGGTIQYF. CDR3 nucleotides: TGTGCCTCGGTATCACTAGCGGGGGGAACCATTCAGTACTTC.

This clonotype has a handful of counts. This chain links TRBV7-3 with TRBJ2-1; 10 bases align to TRBD2. Unmatched junction bases numbered 4, after V lost 1 base and J lost 4 bases. Germline V gene sequence: CDR1 SGHTA, CDR2 FQGTGA. The CDR3 has 16 amino acids. CDR3 sequence: CASSLIEGLAYNEQFF. The CDR3 DNA follows: TGTGCCAGCAGCTTAATTGAGGGACTAGCGTACAATGAGCAGTTCTTC.

The rearrangement uses TRBV18 and TRBJ2-3, with TRBD1 identical over 7 bases. V lost 3 bases and J lost 3; bases outside the gene matches: 9. The CDR3 covers 16 residues. Germline CDR1 KGHSH, CDR2 LQKENI. CDR3 in DNA: TGTGCCAGCTCACCGGGTCGGACAGGAAGGACAGATACGCAGTATTTT. Its translation is CASSPGRTGRTDTQYF.

This clonotype came up a few times. The rearrangement joins TRBV6-5 to TRBJ1-1, with 9 bases that match TRBD1. The CDR3 covers 16 residues. Looked up from germline, CDR1 is MNHEY and CDR2 is SVGAGI. After removal of 6 bases from V and 8 bases from J, the junction contained 16 bases not matched to a gene. The DNA of the CDR3 is TGTGCCAGCAGACGTAGCCCGTGGACAGGGGAGAAAGAAGCTTTCTTT. Translating it yields CASRRSPWTGEKEAFF.

This clonotype was counted ten times or more. This sequence joins TRBV20-1 and TRBJ2-1; possibly TRBD1 or TRBD2 for D (7 bases each). V lost 6 bases, J lost 2 bases, and 20 bases lay in between. Per germline, CDR1 DFQATT and CDR2 SNEGSKA (reference sequence). There are 16 residues in the CDR3. CDR3 sequence reads: CSARGGDLSAYNEQFF. CDR3 in DNA: TGCAGTGCCAGGGGGGGGGACCTAAGCGCCTACAATGAGCAGTTCTTC.

Ten or more counts support this clonotype. The chain joins TRBV30 to TRBJ1-6; D not resolved. CDR1 is GTSNPN and CDR2 is SVGIG in the germline V gene (reference sequence). This CDR3 spans 15 amino acids. The germline V and J ends were trimmed by 0 bases and 0 bases, with 6 bases remaining between them. CDR3 nucleotide sequence: TGTGCCTGGAGTGTGGATAGCTCCTATAATTCACCCCTCCACTTT. Its protein is CAWSVDSSYNSPLHF. Supplemented by reference TRBV30 and TRBJ1-6, the full variable domain reads SQTIHQWPATLVQPVGSPLSLECTVEGTSNPNLYWYRQAAGRGLQLLFYSVGIGQISSEVPQNLSASRPQDRQFILSSKKLLLSDSGFYLCAWSVDSSYNSPLHFGNGTRLTVT.